This TCR beta chain stems from a study of blood T cells in healthy people across ages. The V end lost 0 bases, the J end lost 3 bases, and 9 bases lay between the germline ends. Germline CDR1 reads MNHEY; CDR2 reads SVGEGT. There are 14 residues in the CDR3. At least 5.5 micrograms of total RNA were extracted per sample. The use of a sample-barcoded 5' primer and a J-beta primer mix characterized a second PCR of about 7 to 12 cycles. MiXCR, applied by TCRdb to the 5' RACE reads, yields one record per CDR3 protein. Counted here are 1,800,000 or so distinct CDR3 sequences, about two fifths occurring once; the ten biggest clones make up more than 20%.

Sequencing was performed on blood. The clonotype was recovered from a human donor in good health. V is TRBV6-2 or TRBV6-3 and J is TRBJ2-7; TRBD1 might be the D (6 bases). The CDR3 loop reads CASSYSWGHYEQYF. As DNA, the CDR3 is TGTGCCAGCAGTTACTCTTGGGGGCACTACGAGCAGTACTTC.